This TCR beta chain was captured in a study of monozygotic twins with inflammatory bowel disease. TCRdb reprocessed the 5' RACE reads and keeps a single row for each CDR3 protein, giving no DNA. The repertoire shows more than 300,000 distinct CDR3 sequences; the top ten hold approximately 2.8%. Sequenced sample: blood. The clonotype was recovered from a human donor with ulcerative colitis or Crohn's disease, or a healthy co-twin of an affected twin (not recorded which).

CDR3 region: CASSTRTGSTPLSNQPQHF. This chain uses TRBV6-4 with TRBJ1-5; the D call from TCRdb, TRBD1, cannot be confirmed without DNA. CDR1 and CDR2 (germline): MRHNA, SNTAGT. This CDR3 has 19 residues.